The clone carrying this T cell receptor beta chain was recorded once. CDR1 and CDR2 from the germline V gene are SGHTA and FQGTGA. Trimming cost V 5 bases and J 0 bases, with 10 bases left between them. This CDR3 contains 14 residues. In the original workflow: Scientists estimated how many nucleated cells there were by amplifying reference gene primers. Generated by immunoSEQ multiplex PCR, the TCRdb table keeps only in-frame clones and is missing some. The V and J calls and clone size come from that table; D and trimming were worked out from the DNA. This table has about 190,000 clones, 75% to 90% appearing once. The sample originates from a study of blood T cell repertoires in COVID-19. At the level of the study: Samples taken during acute and convalescent COVID-19 were collected in the United States, Italy and Spain. Sample material is recorded as cDNA or gDNA derived from T cells, B-cell-depleted T cells, or PBMCs.

V usage is TRBV7-3 and J usage is TRBJ2-5, with D unclear. Sequenced material: peripheral blood. The sequence derives from a man aged 25 to 40 with acute or convalescent COVID-19. CDR3: CASSRRLYQETQYF. The CDR3 bases are TGTGCCAGCAGCCGCCGGTTGTACCAAGAGACCCAGTACTTC.